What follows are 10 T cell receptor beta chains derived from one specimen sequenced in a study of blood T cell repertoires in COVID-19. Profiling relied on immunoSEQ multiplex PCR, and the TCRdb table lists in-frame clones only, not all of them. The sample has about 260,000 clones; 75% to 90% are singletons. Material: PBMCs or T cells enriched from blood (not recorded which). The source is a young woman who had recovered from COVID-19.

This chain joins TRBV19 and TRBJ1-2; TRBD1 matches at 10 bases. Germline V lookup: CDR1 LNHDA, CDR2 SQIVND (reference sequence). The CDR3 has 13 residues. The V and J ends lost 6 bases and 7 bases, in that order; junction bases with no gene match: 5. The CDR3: CASRSTGGRGYTF. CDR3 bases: TGTGCCAGTAGATCGACAGGGGGCCGTGGCTACACCTTC.

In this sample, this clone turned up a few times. The CDR3 DNA reads as TGCGCCAGCAGTCACACAGCGGACACCGGGGAGCTGTTTTTT. Its protein is CASSHTADTGELFF. This chain links TRBV10-2 with TRBJ2-2; tentative D call: TRBD2 (5 bases). Per the germline V gene, CDR1 is WSHSY and CDR2 is SAAADI. Trimming stripped 5 bases from V and 3 bases from J, with 10 bases between. The CDR3 totals 14 residues.

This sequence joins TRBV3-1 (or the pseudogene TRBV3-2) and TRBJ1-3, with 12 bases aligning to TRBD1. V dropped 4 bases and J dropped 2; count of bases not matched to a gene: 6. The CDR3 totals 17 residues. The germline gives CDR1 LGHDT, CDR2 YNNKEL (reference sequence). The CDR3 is CASSRGTGGHPGNTIYF. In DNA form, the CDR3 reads TGTGCCAGCAGCCGAGGGACAGGGGGCCACCCTGGAAACACCATATATTTT.

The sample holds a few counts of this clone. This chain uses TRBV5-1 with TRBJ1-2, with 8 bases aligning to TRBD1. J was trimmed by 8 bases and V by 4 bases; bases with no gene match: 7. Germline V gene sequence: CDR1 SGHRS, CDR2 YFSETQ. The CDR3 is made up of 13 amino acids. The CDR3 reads CASSNGQGVGYTF. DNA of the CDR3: TGCGCCAGCAGCAACGGACAGGGAGTGGGCTACACCTTC.

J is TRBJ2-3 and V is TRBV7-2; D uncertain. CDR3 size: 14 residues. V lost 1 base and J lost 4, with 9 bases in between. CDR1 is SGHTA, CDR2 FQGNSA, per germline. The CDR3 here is CASSLGQVPDTQYF. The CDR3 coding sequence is TGTGCCAGCAGCTTAGGTCAGGTTCCAGATACGCAGTATTTT.

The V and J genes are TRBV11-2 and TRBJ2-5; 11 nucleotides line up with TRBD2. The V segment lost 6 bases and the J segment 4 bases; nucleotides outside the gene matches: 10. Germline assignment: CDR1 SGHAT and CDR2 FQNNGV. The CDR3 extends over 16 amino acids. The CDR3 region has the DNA TGTGCCAGCAGACTCTATCTAGCGGGGGGCGGAGAGACCCAGTACTTC. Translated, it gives CASRLYLAGGGETQYF.

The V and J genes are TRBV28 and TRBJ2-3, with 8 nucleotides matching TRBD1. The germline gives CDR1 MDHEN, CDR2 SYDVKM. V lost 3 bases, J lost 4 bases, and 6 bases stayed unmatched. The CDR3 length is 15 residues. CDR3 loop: CASSLWTGTADTQYF. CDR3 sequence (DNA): TGTGCCAGCAGTTTGTGGACAGGGACGGCAGATACGCAGTATTTT.

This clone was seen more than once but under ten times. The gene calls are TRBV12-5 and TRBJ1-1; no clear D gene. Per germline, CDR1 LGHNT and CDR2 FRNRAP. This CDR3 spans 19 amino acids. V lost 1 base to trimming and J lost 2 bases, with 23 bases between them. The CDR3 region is CASGLERKDGEQYNTEAFF. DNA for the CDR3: TGTGCTAGTGGTTTGGAGAGGAAAGACGGGGAGCAGTATAACACTGAAGCTTTCTTT.

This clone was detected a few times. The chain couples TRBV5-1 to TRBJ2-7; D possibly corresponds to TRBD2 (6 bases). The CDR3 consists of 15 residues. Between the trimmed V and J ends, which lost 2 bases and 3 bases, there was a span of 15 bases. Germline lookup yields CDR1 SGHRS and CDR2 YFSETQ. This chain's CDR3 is CASSFFGTYSYEQYF. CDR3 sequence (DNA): TGCGCCAGCAGCTTTTTCGGGACTTACAGCTACGAGCAGTACTTC. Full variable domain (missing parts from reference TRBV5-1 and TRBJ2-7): KAGVTQTPRYLIKTRGQQVTLSCSPISGHRSVSWYQQTPGQGLQFLFEYFSETQRNKGNFPGRFSGRQFSNSRSEMNVSTLELGDSALYLCASSFFGTYSYEQYFGPGTRLTVT.

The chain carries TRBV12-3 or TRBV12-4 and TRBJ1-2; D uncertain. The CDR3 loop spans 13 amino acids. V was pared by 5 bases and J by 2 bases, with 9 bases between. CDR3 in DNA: TGTGCCAGCAGTACACGGGGAAACTATGGCTACACCTTC. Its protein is CASSTRGNYGYTF.